This T cell receptor (beta chain) was recorded in a study of T cells in Graves' hyperthyroidism and ophthalmopathy. The CDR3 length is 16 residues. The V and J ends lost 7 bases and 0 bases respectively, with 17 bases between them. Amplification targeted TCR beta CDR3 regions from RNA transcripts. First-round RT-PCR of the TCR CDR3 relied on the HTBI primer set. TCRdb used MiXCR to reprocess the multiplex PCR reads, holding one entry per CDR3 protein. The sample comprises about 400,000 distinct CDR3 sequences, roughly 15% of which are singletons, and around 5.3% rests with the top ten. The source material was blood. This receptor was taken from a woman aged 18-35 years with Graves' hyperthyroidism. The V gene is TRBV12-3 or TRBV12-4, the J gene TRBJ2-3, with a possible D match to TRBD1 (6 bases). CDR3: CASTPGWGPSTDTQYF. DNA for the CDR3: TGTGCCAGCACCCCAGGTTGGGGGCCCAGCACAGATACGCAGTATTTT.